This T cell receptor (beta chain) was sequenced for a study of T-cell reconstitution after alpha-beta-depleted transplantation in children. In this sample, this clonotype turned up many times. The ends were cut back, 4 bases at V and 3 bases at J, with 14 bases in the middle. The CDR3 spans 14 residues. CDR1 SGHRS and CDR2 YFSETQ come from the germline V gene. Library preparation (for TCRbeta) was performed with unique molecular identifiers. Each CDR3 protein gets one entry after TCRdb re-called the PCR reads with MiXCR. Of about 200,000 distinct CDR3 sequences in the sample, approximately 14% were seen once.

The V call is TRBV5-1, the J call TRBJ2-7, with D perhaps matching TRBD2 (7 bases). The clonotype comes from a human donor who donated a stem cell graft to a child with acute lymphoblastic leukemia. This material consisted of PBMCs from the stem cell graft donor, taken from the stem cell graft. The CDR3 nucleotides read TGCGCCAGCAGCGCACAGGGAGGGAGCTACGAGCAGTACTTC. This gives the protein CASSAQGGSYEQYF.